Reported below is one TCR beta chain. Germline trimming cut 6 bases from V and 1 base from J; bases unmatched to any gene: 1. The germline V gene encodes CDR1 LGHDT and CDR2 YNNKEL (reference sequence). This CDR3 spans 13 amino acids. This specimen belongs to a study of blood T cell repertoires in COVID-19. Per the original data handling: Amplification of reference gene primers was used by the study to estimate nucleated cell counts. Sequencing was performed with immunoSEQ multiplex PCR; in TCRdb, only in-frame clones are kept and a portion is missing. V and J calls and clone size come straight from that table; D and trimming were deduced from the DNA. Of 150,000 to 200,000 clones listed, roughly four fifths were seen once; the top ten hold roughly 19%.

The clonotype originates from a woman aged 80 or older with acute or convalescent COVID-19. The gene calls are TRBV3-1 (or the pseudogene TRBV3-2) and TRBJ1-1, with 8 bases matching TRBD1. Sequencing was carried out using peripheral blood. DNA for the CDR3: TGTGCCAGCAGTGACAGGGGGAACACTGAAGCTTTCTTT. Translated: CASSDRGNTEAFF.